The 22 T cell receptor beta chains in this list originate from one sample, sequenced in a study of T cell repertoires in cytomegalovirus infection. TCRdb passed the reads through MiXCR, listing each CDR3 protein once. Of roughly 760,000 distinct CDR3 sequences in the sample, roughly a third were seen once. Input material: PBMCs. These receptors all come from a human donor in good health (CMV status not recorded). Some clones in this sample may be carry-over from other donors' samples.

This clonotype was observed a handful of times. The chain is built from TRBV12-3 or TRBV12-4 and TRBJ1-1; D possibly corresponds to TRBD1 (5 bases). The CDR3 length is 14 residues. Trimming removed 8 bases at V and 1 base at J, with 14 bases between. CDR3 bases: TGTGCCAGCCGGAGGGAGGGGTCGAACACTGAAGCTTTCTTT. Amino acids: CASRREGSNTEAFF.

The chain joins TRBV28 to TRBJ2-1; D not certain. The CDR3 has 13 amino acids. The V end lost 5 bases, the J end lost 7 bases, and 12 bases lay between the germline ends. Germline V gene sequence: CDR1 MDHEN, CDR2 SYDVKM. CDR3 loop: CASSPLSGNEQFF. The CDR3 DNA reads TGTGCCAGCAGTCCCCTCTCCGGTAATGAGCAGTTCTTC. The variable domain in full, with the rest retrieved from reference TRBV28 and TRBJ2-1, is DVKVTQSSRYLVKRTGEKVFLECVQDMDHENMFWYRQDPGLGLRLIYFSYDVKMKEKGDIPEGYSVSREKKERFSLILESASTNQTSMYLCASSPLSGNEQFFGPGTRLTVL.

The chain uses TRBV7-6 and TRBJ2-7; TRBD1 matches 8 bases. Germline assignment: CDR1 SGHVS and CDR2 FNYEAQ. V was pared by 4 bases and J by 7 bases, with 6 bases of the junction left unmatched. The CDR3 runs to 13 residues. CDR3 amino acids: CASSSDRAREQYF. CDR3 DNA: TGTGCCAGCAGCTCGGACAGGGCCCGGGAGCAGTACTTC.

This clonotype has only one observation. A much larger clone lies a single base off, so this may be a read error. This likely comes from a read error, as the CDR3 has no conserved phenylalanine or tryptophan at its end. V gene TRBV7-2 combines with J gene TRBJ2-7; D gene ambiguous. V shed 0 bases and J shed 6 bases, with 12 bases lying between them. The CDR3 consists of 14 residues. CDR1 and CDR2 (germline): SGHTA, FQGNSA. The CDR3 DNA is TGTGCCAGCAGCTTAGCCACTCATCATTTCGAGCAGTACTTA. Its protein is CASSLATHHFEQYL.

This clonotype occurred a few times. One junction end disagrees with the germline gene, perhaps due to a read error. This chain joins TRBV7-6 and TRBJ2-2; unclear D gene. The CDR3 runs 14 residues. Per germline, CDR1 SGHVS and CDR2 FNYEAQ. The CDR3: CASSSAGETGELFF. CDR3 coding DNA: TGTGCTAGCAGCTCGGCAGGAGAAACCGGGGAGCTGTTTTTT.

The chain joins TRBV7-6 to TRBJ1-2, with D unclear. Germline CDR1 SGHVS, CDR2 FNYEAQ. The CDR3 spans 14 residues. Trimming removed 2 bases from V and 4 bases from J, with 11 bases in between. DNA of the CDR3: TGTGCCAGCAGCTTAACGGCAGAAGCCTATGGCTACACCTTC. Its translation is CASSLTAEAYGYTF. Complete variable domain (other parts from reference TRBV7-6 and TRBJ1-2): GAGVSQSPRYKVTKRGQDVALRCDPISGHVSLYWYRQALGQGPEFLTYFNYEAQQDKSGLPNDRFSAERPEGSISTLTIQRTEQRDSAMYRCASSLTAEAYGYTFGSGTRLTVV.

This clonotype was detected only a few times. This sequence joins TRBV29-1 and TRBJ1-2; D is unclear. V was cut by 3 bases and J by 4 bases, with 15 bases left in between. This CDR3 comprises 14 residues. The germline gives CDR1 SQVTM, CDR2 ANQGSEA. CDR3 nucleotides: TGCAGCGTTGAGCTGGAAGGAATCCCCTATGGCTACACCTTC. Protein product: CSVELEGIPYGYTF.

The chain uses TRBV28 and TRBJ2-7; D might be TRBD1 (8 bases). V was cut by 5 bases and J by 0 bases, with 14 bases left in between. The CDR3 contains 15 residues. Germline V gene lookup returns CDR1 MDHEN and CDR2 SYDVKM. CDR3 sequence reads: CASSTGGGASYEQYF. In DNA, the CDR3 is TGTGCCAGCAGTACAGGGGGGGGGGCCTCCTACGAGCAGTACTTC.

The chain carries TRBV5-6 and TRBJ1-1; D remains ambiguous. CDR1 SGHDT and CDR2 YYEEEE come from the germline V gene. CDR3 size: 13 residues. Between the trimmed V and J ends, which lost 0 bases and 8 bases, there was a span of 11 bases. CDR3 amino acids: CASSLGLASEAFF. CDR3 bases: TGTGCCAGCAGCTTGGGATTGGCCTCCGAAGCTTTCTTT. Looking up the rest from reference TRBV5-6 and TRBJ1-1 gives the full variable domain: DAGVTQSPTHLIKTRGQQVTLRCSPKSGHDTVSWYQQALGQGPQFIFQYYEEEERQRGNFPDRFSGHQFPNYSSELNVNALLLGDSALYLCASSLGLASEAFFGQGTRLTVV.

The chain has TRBV29-1 and TRBJ1-1; 10 positions match TRBD1. Germline V CDR1 and CDR2: SQVTM, ANQGSEA. The junction had 5 bases not matched to a gene; V was cut back by 7 bases and J by 0 bases. This CDR3 region has 14 residues. As DNA, the CDR3 is TGCAGCGCATTGGGACAGGGGATGAACACTGAAGCTTTCTTT. Translating it yields CSALGQGMNTEAFF.

V and J are TRBV11-2 and TRBJ2-7, with D hard to call. CDR3 length equals 11 residues. The germline V and J ends were trimmed by 5 bases and 7 bases, with 9 bases remaining between them. Germline V CDR1 and CDR2: SGHAT, FQNNGV. The DNA for the CDR3 is TGTGCCAGCAGCGTGGATGAAGAGCAGTACTTC. Amino acids: CASSVDEEQYF.

Only a few counts were recorded for this clonotype. The genes are TRBV28 and TRBJ1-1, with TRBD1 as a possible D gene (6 bases). Trimming took 5 bases from V and 3 from J, leaving 16 bases between them. Germline-derived CDR1 and CDR2 are MDHEN and SYDVKM. The CDR3 covers 15 residues. In DNA, the CDR3 is TGTGCCAGCAGTCCACAGGGCGCAGGGGACACTGAAGCTTTCTTT. Its protein product is CASSPQGAGDTEAFF.

The table lists this clonotype with many counts. This chain uses TRBV7-6 with TRBJ1-2, with TRBD1 matching over 7 bases. Germline values: CDR1 SGHVS, CDR2 FNYEAQ. The CDR3 covers 15 residues. The trim removed 5 bases at V and 3 bases at J, leaving 9 bases unmatched. This chain's CDR3 is CASSKGQSPDYGYTF. The CDR3 DNA follows: TGTGCCAGCAGCAAGGGACAGTCGCCTGACTATGGCTACACCTTC.

This clonotype has just a few counts. The V gene is TRBV7-8, the J gene TRBJ1-6; 7 bases match TRBD1. In germline, CDR1 is SGHVS, CDR2 FQNEAQ. V lost 5 bases to trimming and J lost 5 bases; unmatched junction nucleotides: 6. This CDR3 is 15 amino acids long. This chain's CDR3 is CASSSRDRNNSPLHF. The CDR3 bases are TGTGCCAGCAGCAGTCGGGACAGAAATAATTCACCCCTCCACTTT. The full variable domain, its missing parts supplied by reference TRBV7-8 and TRBJ1-6, is GAGVSQSPRYKVAKRGQDVALRCDPISGHVSLFWYQQALGQGPEFLTYFQNEAQLDKSGLPSDRFFAERPEGSVSTLKIQRTQQEDSAVYLCASSSRDRNNSPLHFGNGTRLTVT.

The chain combines TRBV19 with TRBJ1-1; 10 bases are shared with TRBD1. V lost 6 bases and J lost 3; bases outside the gene matches: 7. In germline, CDR1 is LNHDA, CDR2 SQIVND (reference sequence). CDR3 length equals 15 residues. CDR3 sequence reads: CASRRGTGVDTEAFF. CDR3 DNA: TGTGCCAGTAGACGGGGGACAGGGGTAGACACTGAAGCTTTCTTT.

The V gene is TRBV28, the J gene TRBJ2-4; D not certain. CDR3 length: 15 residues. The V and J ends lost 3 bases and 0 bases respectively, with 9 bases between them. CDR1 is MDHEN, CDR2 SYDVKM, per germline. For the CDR3, the DNA is TGTGCCAGCAGTTTCGAGAGACTAGCCAAAAACATTCAGTACTTC. Protein sequence: CASSFERLAKNIQYF.

This clonotype was seen only a few times. The CDR3 sequence is CASSADRGPNTYEQYF. CDR3 DNA: TGTGCCAGCAGTGCCGACAGGGGGCCTAATACCTACGAGCAGTACTTC. This chain links TRBV12-3 or TRBV12-4 with TRBJ2-7; 10 nucleotides align to TRBD1. This CDR3 spans 16 amino acids. The junction had 9 bases not matched to a gene; V was cut back by 5 bases and J by 2 bases.

The chain joins TRBV28 to TRBJ1-1, with D unclear. With 6 bases removed from V and 5 bases from J, the gap between germline ends came to 19 bases. Per germline, CDR1 MDHEN and CDR2 SYDVKM. This CDR3 region has 15 residues. CDR3: CASRPPRPVWTEAFF. CDR3 sequence (DNA): TGTGCCAGCAGACCTCCCCGGCCCGTCTGGACTGAAGCTTTCTTT.

The DNA of the CDR3 is TGTGCCAGCAGTGAGGAGCCGGGACAGGGGCTCACTGAAGCTTTCTTT. Its translation is CASSEEPGQGLTEAFF. The chain carries TRBV6-4 and TRBJ1-1; 10 nucleotides line up with TRBD1. V lost 3 bases and J lost 4; bases outside the gene matches: 8. The CDR3 totals 16 residues. Per germline, CDR1 MRHNA and CDR2 SNTAGT.

This clonotype was seen only a few times. The chain couples TRBV7-6 to TRBJ2-1, with D possibly TRBD2 on 6 matching bases. The CDR3 spans 12 residues. The V gene lost 9 bases and the J gene lost 4 bases, with 10 bases spanning the gap. Germline CDR1 and CDR2: SGHVS and FNYEAQ. The CDR3 bases are TGTGCCAGTCCGGGACTTTACAATGAGCAGTTCTTC. This sequence encodes CASPGLYNEQFF.

V usage is TRBV28 and J usage is TRBJ2-1; TRBD2 matches at 7 bases. With 2 bases clipped from V and 7 bases from J, the junction kept 2 bases outside the gene matches. CDR3 length: 13 amino acids. Germline V gives CDR1 MDHEN, CDR2 SYDVKM. DNA for the CDR3: TGTGCCAGCAGTTTAATTAGCGGGAATGAGCAGTTCTTC. As protein: CASSLISGNEQFF.

The chain joins TRBV7-9 to TRBJ2-7, with 7 bases fitting TRBD1. The J segment lost 2 bases and the V segment lost 2 bases, leaving 6 bases of the junction unmatched. The CDR3 is 15 amino acids. CDR1 and CDR2 (germline): SEHNR, FQNEAQ (reference sequence). In DNA, the CDR3 is TGTGCCAGCAGCTTATCAATGACAGGGCCCTACGAGCAGTACTTC. Protein sequence: CASSLSMTGPYEQYF.